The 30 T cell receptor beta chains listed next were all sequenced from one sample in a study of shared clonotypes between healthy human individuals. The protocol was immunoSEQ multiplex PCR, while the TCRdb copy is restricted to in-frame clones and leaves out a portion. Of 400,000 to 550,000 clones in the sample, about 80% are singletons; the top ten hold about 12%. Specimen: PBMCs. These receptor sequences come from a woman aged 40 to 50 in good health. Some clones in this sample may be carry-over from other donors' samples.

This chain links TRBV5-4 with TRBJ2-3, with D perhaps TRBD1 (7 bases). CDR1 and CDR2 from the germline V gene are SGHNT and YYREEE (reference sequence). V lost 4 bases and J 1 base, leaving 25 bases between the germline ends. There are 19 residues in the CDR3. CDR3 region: CASSDPTGYAGPRTDTQYF. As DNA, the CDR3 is TGTGCCAGCAGCGACCCGACAGGGTATGCGGGACCCCGCACAGATACGCAGTATTTT. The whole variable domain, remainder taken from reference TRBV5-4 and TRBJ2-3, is ETGVTQSPTHLIKTRGQQVTLRCSSQSGHNTVSWYQQALGQGPQFIFQYYREEENGRGNFPPRFSGLQFPNYSSELNVNALELDDSALYLCASSDPTGYAGPRTDTQYFGPGTRLTVL.

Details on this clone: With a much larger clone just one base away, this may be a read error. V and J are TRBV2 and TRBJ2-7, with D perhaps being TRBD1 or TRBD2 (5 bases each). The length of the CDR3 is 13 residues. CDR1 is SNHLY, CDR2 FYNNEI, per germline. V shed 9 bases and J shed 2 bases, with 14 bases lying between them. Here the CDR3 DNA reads TGTGCCAGTGGGGGACGGGCGACCTACGAGCAGTACTTC. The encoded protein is CASGGRATYEQYF.

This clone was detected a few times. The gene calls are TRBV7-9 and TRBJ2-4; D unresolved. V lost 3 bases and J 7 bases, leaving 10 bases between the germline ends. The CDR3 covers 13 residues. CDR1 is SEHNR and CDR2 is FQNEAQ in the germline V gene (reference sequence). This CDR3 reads CASSFWVDNIQYF. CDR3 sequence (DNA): TGTGCCAGCAGCTTTTGGGTTGATAACATTCAGTACTTC.

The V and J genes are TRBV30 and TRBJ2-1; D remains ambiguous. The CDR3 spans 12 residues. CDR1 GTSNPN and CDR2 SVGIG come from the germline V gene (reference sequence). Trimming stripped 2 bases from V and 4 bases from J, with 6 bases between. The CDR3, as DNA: TGTGCCTGGAGTCATTTATACAATGAGCAGTTCTTC. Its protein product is CAWSHLYNEQFF.

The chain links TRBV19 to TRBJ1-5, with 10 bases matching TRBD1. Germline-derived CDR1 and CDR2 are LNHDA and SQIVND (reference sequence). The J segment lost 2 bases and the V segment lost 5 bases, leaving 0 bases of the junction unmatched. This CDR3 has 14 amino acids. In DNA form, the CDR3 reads TGTGCCAGTAGTGGGACAGGGGGCAATCAGCCCCAGCATTTT. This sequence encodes CASSGTGGNQPQHF.

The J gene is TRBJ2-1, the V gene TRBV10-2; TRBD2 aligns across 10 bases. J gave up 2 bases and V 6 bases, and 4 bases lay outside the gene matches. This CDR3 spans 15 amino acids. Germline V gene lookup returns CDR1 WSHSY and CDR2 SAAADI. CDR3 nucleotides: TGCGCCAGCAGCAAAGCGGGAGGGACCTACAATGAGCAGTTCTTC. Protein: CASSKAGGTYNEQFF.

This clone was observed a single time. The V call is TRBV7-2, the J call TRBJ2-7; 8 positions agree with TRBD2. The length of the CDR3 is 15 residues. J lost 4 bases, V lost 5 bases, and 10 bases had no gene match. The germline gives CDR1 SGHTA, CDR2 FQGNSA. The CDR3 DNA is TGTGCCAGCAGCCTCCTAAGCGGGAGTTTTTACGAGCAGTACTTC. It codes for CASSLLSGSFYEQYF.

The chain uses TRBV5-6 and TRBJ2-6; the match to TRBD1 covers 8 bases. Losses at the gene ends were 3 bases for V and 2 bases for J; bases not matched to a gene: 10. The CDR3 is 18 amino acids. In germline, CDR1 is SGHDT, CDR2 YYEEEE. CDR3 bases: TGTGCCAGCAGCTCTTCCGACAGGGGTACTGCTGGGGCCAACGTCCTGACTTTC. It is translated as CASSSSDRGTAGANVLTF.

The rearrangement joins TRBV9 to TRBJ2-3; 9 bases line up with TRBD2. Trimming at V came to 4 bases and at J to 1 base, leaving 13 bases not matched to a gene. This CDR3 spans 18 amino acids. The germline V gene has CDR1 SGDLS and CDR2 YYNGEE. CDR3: CASSPRGSGRPRTDTQYF. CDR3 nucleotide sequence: TGTGCCAGCAGCCCCAGGGGGAGCGGGAGGCCCCGCACAGATACGCAGTATTTT.

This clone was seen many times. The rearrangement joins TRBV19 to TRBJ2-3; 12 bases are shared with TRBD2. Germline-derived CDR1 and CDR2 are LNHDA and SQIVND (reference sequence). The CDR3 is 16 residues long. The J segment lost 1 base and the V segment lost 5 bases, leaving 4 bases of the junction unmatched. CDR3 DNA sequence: TGTGCCAGTAGTTCGCTAGCGGGAGGGGGCACAGATACGCAGTATTTT. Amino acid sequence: CASSSLAGGGTDTQYF.

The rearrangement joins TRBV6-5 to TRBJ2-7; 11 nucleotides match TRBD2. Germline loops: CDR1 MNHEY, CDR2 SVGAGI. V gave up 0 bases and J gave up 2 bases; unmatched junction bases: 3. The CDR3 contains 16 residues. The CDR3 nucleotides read TGTGCCAGCAGTTACTCGGGACTAGCGGCTACCTACGAGCAGTACTTC. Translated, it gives CASSYSGLAATYEQYF.

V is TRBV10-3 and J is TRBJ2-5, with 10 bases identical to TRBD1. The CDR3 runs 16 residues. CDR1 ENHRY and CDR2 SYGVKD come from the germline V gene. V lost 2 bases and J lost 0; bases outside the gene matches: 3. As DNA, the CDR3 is TGTGCCATCAGTGAGACCGGGACAGGGGACCAAGAGACCCAGTACTTC. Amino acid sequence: CAISETGTGDQETQYF.

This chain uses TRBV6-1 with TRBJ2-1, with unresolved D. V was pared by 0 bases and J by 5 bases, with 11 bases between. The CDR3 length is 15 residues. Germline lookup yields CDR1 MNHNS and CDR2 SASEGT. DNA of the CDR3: TGTGCCAGCAGTGAAGCCAGACTGCGGAACAATGAGCAGTTCTTC. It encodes CASSEARLRNNEQFF.

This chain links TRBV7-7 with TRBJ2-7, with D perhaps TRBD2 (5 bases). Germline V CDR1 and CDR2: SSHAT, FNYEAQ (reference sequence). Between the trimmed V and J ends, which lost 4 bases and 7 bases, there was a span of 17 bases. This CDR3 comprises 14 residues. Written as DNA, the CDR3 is TGTGCCAGCAGCTGGCGGGCCGGGTCCTCTGAGCAGTACTTC. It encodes CASSWRAGSSEQYF.

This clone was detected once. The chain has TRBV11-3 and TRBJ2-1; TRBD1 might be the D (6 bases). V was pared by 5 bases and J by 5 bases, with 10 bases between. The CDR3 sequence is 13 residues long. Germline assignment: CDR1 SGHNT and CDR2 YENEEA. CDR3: CASSTGTHNEQFF. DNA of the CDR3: TGTGCCAGCAGCACCGGGACACACAATGAGCAGTTCTTC.

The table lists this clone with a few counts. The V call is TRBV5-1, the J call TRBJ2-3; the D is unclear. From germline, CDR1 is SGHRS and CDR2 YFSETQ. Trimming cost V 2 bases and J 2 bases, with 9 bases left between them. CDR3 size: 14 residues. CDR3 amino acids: CASSLEANTDTQYF. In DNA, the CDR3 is TGCGCCAGCAGCTTAGAGGCTAACACAGATACGCAGTATTTT.

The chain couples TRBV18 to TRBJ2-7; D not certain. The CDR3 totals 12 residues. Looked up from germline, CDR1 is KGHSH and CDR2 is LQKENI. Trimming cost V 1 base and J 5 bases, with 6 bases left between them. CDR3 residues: CASSPLGNEQYF. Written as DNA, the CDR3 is TGTGCCAGCTCACCACTTGGTAACGAGCAGTACTTC.

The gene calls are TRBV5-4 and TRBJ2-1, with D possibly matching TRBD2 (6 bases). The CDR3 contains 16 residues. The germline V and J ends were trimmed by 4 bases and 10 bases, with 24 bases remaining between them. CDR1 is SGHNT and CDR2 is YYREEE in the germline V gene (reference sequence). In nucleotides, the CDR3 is TGTGCCAGCAGCCTTGATCCGGGACTCCTGAATGGGGAGCAGTTCTTC. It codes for CASSLDPGLLNGEQFF. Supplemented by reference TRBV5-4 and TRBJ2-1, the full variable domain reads ETGVTQSPTHLIKTRGQQVTLRCSSQSGHNTVSWYQQALGQGPQFIFQYYREEENGRGNFPPRFSGLQFPNYSSELNVNALELDDSALYLCASSLDPGLLNGEQFFGPGTRLTVL.

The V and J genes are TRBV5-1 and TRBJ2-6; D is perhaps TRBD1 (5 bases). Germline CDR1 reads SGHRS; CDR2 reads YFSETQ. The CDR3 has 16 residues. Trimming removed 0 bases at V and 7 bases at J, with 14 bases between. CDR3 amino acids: CASSLEGKLGANVLTF. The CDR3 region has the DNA TGCGCCAGCAGCTTGGAGGGGAAATTAGGTGCCAACGTCCTGACTTTC.

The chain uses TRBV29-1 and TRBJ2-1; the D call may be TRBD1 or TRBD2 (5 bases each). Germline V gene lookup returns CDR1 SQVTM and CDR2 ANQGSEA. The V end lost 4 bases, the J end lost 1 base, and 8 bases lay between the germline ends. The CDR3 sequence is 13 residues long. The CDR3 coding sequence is TGCAGCGTTGGAGGGGTTTCCTACAATGAGCAGTTCTTC. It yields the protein CSVGGVSYNEQFF.

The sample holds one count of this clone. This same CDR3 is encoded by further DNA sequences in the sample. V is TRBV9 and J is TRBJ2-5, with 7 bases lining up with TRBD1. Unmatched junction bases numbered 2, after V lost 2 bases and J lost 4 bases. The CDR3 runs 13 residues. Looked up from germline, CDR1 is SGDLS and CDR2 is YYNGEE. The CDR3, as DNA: TGTGCCAGCAGCGTCTCAGGGGGAGAGACCCAGTACTTC. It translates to CASSVSGGETQYF.

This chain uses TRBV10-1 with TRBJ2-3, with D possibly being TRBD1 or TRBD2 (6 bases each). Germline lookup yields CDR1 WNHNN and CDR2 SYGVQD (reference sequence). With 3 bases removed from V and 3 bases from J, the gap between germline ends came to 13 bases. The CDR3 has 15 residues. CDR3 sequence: CASSEEGGITDTQYF. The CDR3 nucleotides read TGCGCCAGCAGTGAAGAAGGGGGGATTACAGATACGCAGTATTTT.

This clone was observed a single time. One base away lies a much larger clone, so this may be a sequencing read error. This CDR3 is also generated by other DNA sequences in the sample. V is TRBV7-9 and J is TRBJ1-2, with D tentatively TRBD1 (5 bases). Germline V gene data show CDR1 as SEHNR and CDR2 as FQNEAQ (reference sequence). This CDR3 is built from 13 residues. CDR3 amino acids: CASSVQRDYGYTF. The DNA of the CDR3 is TGTGCCAGCAGCGTTCAGAGGGACTATGGTTACACCTTC.

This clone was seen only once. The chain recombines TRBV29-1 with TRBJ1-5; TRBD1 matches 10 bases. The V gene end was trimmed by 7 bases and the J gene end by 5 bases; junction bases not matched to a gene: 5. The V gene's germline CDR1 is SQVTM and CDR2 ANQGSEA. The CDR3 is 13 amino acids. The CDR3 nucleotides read TGCAGCGCAAAGGACAGGGGGGATCAGCCCCAGCATTTT. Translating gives CSAKDRGDQPQHF.

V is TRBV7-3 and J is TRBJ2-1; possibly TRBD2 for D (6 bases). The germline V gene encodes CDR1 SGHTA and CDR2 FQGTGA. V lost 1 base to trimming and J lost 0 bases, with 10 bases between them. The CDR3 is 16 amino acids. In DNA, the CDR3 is TGTGCCAGCAGCTTAAGGGCCGGGAGCTCCTACAATGAGCAGTTCTTC. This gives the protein CASSLRAGSSYNEQFF.

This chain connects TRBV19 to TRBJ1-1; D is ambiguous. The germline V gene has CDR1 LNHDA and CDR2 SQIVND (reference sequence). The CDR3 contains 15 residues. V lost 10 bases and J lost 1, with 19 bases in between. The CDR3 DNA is TGTGCCAAAGGCCGCACCCCCTCAAAGAACACTGAAGCTTTCTTT. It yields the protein CAKGRTPSKNTEAFF.

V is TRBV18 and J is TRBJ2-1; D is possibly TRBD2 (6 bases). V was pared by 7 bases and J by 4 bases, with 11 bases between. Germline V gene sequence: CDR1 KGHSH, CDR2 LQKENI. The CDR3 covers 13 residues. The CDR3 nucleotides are TGTGCCAGCTGCTTGGGGGGATACAATGAGCAGTTCTTC. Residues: CASCLGGYNEQFF.

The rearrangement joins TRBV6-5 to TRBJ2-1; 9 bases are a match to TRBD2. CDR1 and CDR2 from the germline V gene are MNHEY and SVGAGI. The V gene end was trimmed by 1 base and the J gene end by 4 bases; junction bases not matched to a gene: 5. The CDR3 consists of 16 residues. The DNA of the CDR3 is TGTGCCAGCAGTTACTGGGGCGGGAGGGGGTACAATGAGCAGTTCTTC. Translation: CASSYWGGRGYNEQFF.

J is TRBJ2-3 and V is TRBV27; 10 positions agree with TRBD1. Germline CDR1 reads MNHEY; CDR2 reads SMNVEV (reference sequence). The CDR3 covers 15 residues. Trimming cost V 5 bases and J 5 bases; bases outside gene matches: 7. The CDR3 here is CASSTPGQGRDTQYF. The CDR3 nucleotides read TGTGCCAGCAGTACCCCGGGACAGGGGAGAGATACGCAGTATTTT.

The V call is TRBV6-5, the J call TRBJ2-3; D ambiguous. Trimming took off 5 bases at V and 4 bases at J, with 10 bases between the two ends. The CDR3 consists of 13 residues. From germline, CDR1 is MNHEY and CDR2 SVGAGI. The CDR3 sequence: CASSGRVSDTQYF. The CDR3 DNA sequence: TGTGCCAGCAGTGGAAGGGTATCAGATACGCAGTATTTT.